This T cell receptor (beta chain) derives from a study of PD-1 blockade in classical Hodgkin lymphoma. The CDR3 sequence is 14 residues long. Trimming removed 5 bases from V and 1 base from J; junction bases left unmatched: 3. Germline V gene sequence: CDR1 SGHVS, CDR2 FQNEAQ. The data were produced by immunoSEQ multiplex PCR, yet TCRdb's version contains in-frame clones alone and is incomplete. The data hold 9,500 to 13,000 clones, with approximately 74% observed a single time. Described time point: cycle 4 day 1 (C4D1), after more than five weeks of nivolumab. All patients relapsed after autologous stem cell transplantation, and brentuximab vedotin exposure varied. Thawed PBMCs underwent magnetic negative selection to yield purified CD4+ T cells.

The chain links TRBV7-8 to TRBJ1-1; TRBD1 aligns across 8 bases. The source material was CD4+ T cells from blood, sampled before the fourth cycle of nivolumab. The TCR originated in a human donor with classical Hodgkin lymphoma. Here the CDR3 reads CASSTGQGNTEAFF. CDR3 in DNA: TGTGCCAGCAGCACCGGACAGGGGAACACTGAAGCTTTCTTT.